This T cell receptor (beta chain) appears in the sequencing data of a study of T cell changes during pregnancy in multiple sclerosis. This clone was recorded only once. Generated by immunoSEQ multiplex PCR, the TCRdb table keeps only in-frame clones and is missing some. This sample has 65,000 to 85,000 clones; over 90% occur once, and the top ten carry roughly 0.29%. Germline lookup yields CDR1 MNHEY and CDR2 SMNVEV (reference sequence). The CDR3 extends over 20 amino acids. The junction had 16 bases not matched to a gene; V was cut back by 5 bases and J by 1 base. The chain recombines TRBV27 with TRBJ2-1, with 11 bases matching TRBD2. The material sequenced was CD4+ T cells from peripheral blood mononuclear cells, taken after pregnancy. The clonotype originates from a female donor with multiple sclerosis, enrolled in a pregnancy study. CDR3 protein: CASSRTRLAGRAISYNEQFF. CDR3 sequence (DNA): TGTGCCAGCAGTCGTACGAGACTAGCGGGGCGCGCGATATCCTACAATGAGCAGTTCTTC.